The 27 T cell receptor beta chains below come from one sample, sequenced in a study of CXCR3-negative and CXCR3-positive naive CD8 T cells. General observations from the study: More hydrophobic TRB CDR3s occurred in CXCR3-positive than in CXCR3-negative naive cells.

Preparation of TRB cDNA libraries relied on 5' RACE carrying UMI labels. Following a re-call of the 5' RACE reads, TCRdb has one entry per CDR3 protein and lacks DNA. The sample includes about 98,000 distinct CDR3 sequences. For these receptors, no antigen is known. Input material: naive CXCR3+ CD8+ T cells from blood. Stated subset: CD45RO-CCR7+CD27+CD95- naive CD8+ T cells expressing CXCR3 (TNR3+). All receptors come from a human donor in good health. Some clones in this sample may be carry-over from other donors' samples.

V usage is TRBV28 and J usage is TRBJ1-3. From germline, CDR1 is MDHEN and CDR2 SYDVKM. The CDR3 runs 16 residues. CDR3 residues: CASSLFEVISGNTIYF.

The chain is built from TRBV6-5 and TRBJ2-7. Germline V gene lookup returns CDR1 MNHEY and CDR2 SVGAGI. The CDR3 has 13 amino acids. CDR3 residues: CANLTPDSYEQYF.

The J gene is TRBJ2-7, the V gene TRBV4-3. The CDR3 runs to 14 residues. Germline loops: CDR1 LGHNA, CDR2 YSLEER. CDR3 sequence: CASSQVAGNYEQYF.

V is TRBV13 and J is TRBJ2-5. This CDR3 region has 15 residues. Germline loops: CDR1 PRHDT, CDR2 FYEKMQ (reference sequence). CDR3 sequence: CASSLSERIQETQYF.

The chain carries TRBV7-9 and TRBJ2-7; TCRdb outputs TRBD1, but without DNA this stays unchecked. The germline V gene has CDR1 SEHNR and CDR2 FQNEAQ (reference sequence). This CDR3 has 14 residues. The CDR3 loop reads CASSSTGGGYEQYF.

The V gene is TRBV12-3 or TRBV12-4, the J gene TRBJ2-3; TCRdb's D gene call, TRBD2, goes unchecked for lack of DNA. There are 16 residues in the CDR3. This CDR3 reads CASSYLAGEITDTQYF.

The chain recombines TRBV20-1 with TRBJ2-7; the TRBD1 assignment by TCRdb is unverifiable without DNA. CDR3 length: 13 amino acids. Germline V gives CDR1 DFQATT, CDR2 SNEGSKA (reference sequence). The CDR3 reads CSKERDNSYEQYF.

This chain connects TRBV29-1 to TRBJ2-7; TCRdb indicates TRBD2, and absent DNA this call remains unverified. The germline CDR1 and CDR2 sequences are SQVTM and ANQGSEA. The CDR3 runs to 13 residues. The CDR3 loop is CSVGTRGDYEQYF.

The chain combines TRBV29-1 with TRBJ1-2; TCRdb's D call of TRBD1 is untestable without DNA. There are 13 residues in the CDR3. Looked up from germline, CDR1 is SQVTM and CDR2 is ANQGSEA. The chain's CDR3 is CSVDTGLNYGYTF.

The chain links TRBV9 to TRBJ1-2. CDR3 length: 13 residues. Looked up from germline, CDR1 is SGDLS and CDR2 is YYNGEE. The CDR3 protein is CASTRLAEDGYTF. Supplemented by reference TRBV9 and TRBJ1-2, the full variable domain reads DSGVTQTPKHLITATGQRVTLRCSPRSGDLSVYWYQQSLDQGLQFLIQYYNGEERAKGNILERFSAQQFPDLHSELNLSSLELGDSALYFCASTRLAEDGYTFGSGTRLTVV.

This rearrangement joins TRBV20-1 to TRBJ2-7; there is no DNA to check the TCRdb D call of TRBD1. Germline V gene sequence: CDR1 DFQATT, CDR2 SNEGSKA (reference sequence). The CDR3 spans 13 residues. The CDR3: CSATHTGSYEQYF.

V gene TRBV27 combines with J gene TRBJ2-3; TCRdb proposes TRBD2, but this gene call is untestable without DNA. CDR3 length equals 17 residues. CDR1 and CDR2 from the germline V gene are MNHEY and SMNVEV (reference sequence). CDR3 amino acids: CASSLRAGLLSTDTQYF.

The chain uses TRBV4-3 and TRBJ2-7; TCRdb proposes TRBD1, but this gene call is untestable without DNA. Per the germline V gene, CDR1 is LGHNA and CDR2 is YSLEER. This CDR3 region has 16 residues. CDR3 sequence reads: CASSQAARGQGYEQYF.

J is TRBJ2-1 and V is TRBV6-5. The CDR3 has 15 amino acids. Germline V lookup: CDR1 MNHEY, CDR2 SVGAGI. The CDR3 sequence: CASSYSADPKDEQFF.

This chain connects TRBV3-1 to TRBJ1-1; TCRdb returns TRBD1, unconfirmable since there is no DNA. CDR3 length: 18 amino acids. In germline, CDR1 is LGHDT, CDR2 YNNKEL (reference sequence). CDR3 loop: CASSQDKRGRNWDTEAFF.

The rearrangement links TRBV6-5 to TRBJ1-4. CDR1 and CDR2 from the germline V gene are MNHEY and SVGAGI. The CDR3 is 17 residues long. The CDR3: CASSYSNQAATNEKLFF.

CDR3 loop: CASSQDLHGYEQYF. The chain uses TRBV4-3 and TRBJ2-7. The CDR3 loop spans 14 amino acids. CDR1 is LGHNA, CDR2 YSLEER, per germline.

The chain combines TRBV7-9 with TRBJ1-2; TCRdb selects TRBD1, and the lack of DNA leaves this call unchecked. Germline assignment: CDR1 SEHNR and CDR2 FQNEAQ (reference sequence). The CDR3 extends over 14 amino acids. The CDR3: CASSITGGLYGYTF.

The genes are TRBV7-9 and TRBJ2-7; the TRBD1 assignment by TCRdb is unverifiable without DNA. CDR3 size: 14 residues. Looked up from germline, CDR1 is SEHNR and CDR2 is FQNEAQ (reference sequence). CDR3 sequence reads: CASSPTPGQDEQYF.

The rearrangement joins TRBV27 to TRBJ2-3. The CDR3 spans 12 residues. Germline values: CDR1 MNHEY, CDR2 SMNVEV (reference sequence). The CDR3 here is CASGVGTDTQYF.

The chain joins TRBV4-3 to TRBJ1-2; the TRBD1 assignment by TCRdb is unverifiable without DNA. Looked up from germline, CDR1 is LGHNA and CDR2 is YSLEER. This CDR3 comprises 15 residues. CDR3 region: CASSQEGTGQYGYTF.

This chain links TRBV5-5 with TRBJ2-7. Germline-derived CDR1 and CDR2 are SGHKS and YYEKEE (reference sequence). The CDR3 totals 13 residues. The CDR3 sequence: CASSLTNSYEQYF. The full variable domain, with the rest looked up from reference TRBV5-5 and TRBJ2-7, is DAGVTQSPTHLIKTRGQQVTLRCSPISGHKSVSWYQQVLGQGPQFIFQYYEKEERGRGNFPDRFSARQFPNYSSELNVNALLLGDSALYLCASSLTNSYEQYFGPGTRLTVT.

This rearrangement joins TRBV10-3 to TRBJ2-7; TCRdb's D gene call, TRBD1, goes unchecked for lack of DNA. This CDR3 contains 14 residues. Germline V CDR1 and CDR2: ENHRY, SYGVKD. The CDR3 region is CAISIRDTDYEQYF.

V gene TRBV6-5 combines with J gene TRBJ2-3; TCRdb gives TRBD1 as the D gene, but with no DNA this cannot be confirmed. Germline CDR1 MNHEY, CDR2 SVGAGI. This CDR3 region has 15 residues. CDR3 region: CASSTGTVFPDTQYF.

This chain uses TRBV6-5 with TRBJ1-2; TCRdb reports TRBD1, a call that lacks DNA to check it against. This CDR3 has 16 amino acids. Germline loops: CDR1 MNHEY, CDR2 SVGAGI. CDR3 sequence reads: CASSYSGQGYNYGYTF.

V usage is TRBV3-1 and J usage is TRBJ2-3. This CDR3 is 18 amino acids long. CDR1 and CDR2 from the germline V gene are LGHDT and YNNKEL (reference sequence). CDR3 loop: CASSQDVAGLTSTDTQYF.

The chain couples TRBV7-2 to TRBJ1-1; TCRdb's assignment of TRBD1 cannot be checked, as there is no DNA. This CDR3 is built from 13 residues. In germline, CDR1 is SGHTA, CDR2 FQGNSA. CDR3 region: CASSDTGNTEAFF.